This T cell receptor (beta chain) was observed in a study of T cell changes during pregnancy in multiple sclerosis. The V gene end was trimmed by 0 bases and the J gene end by 0 bases; junction bases not matched to a gene: 12. CDR3 length: 19 amino acids. From germline, CDR1 is LGHNA and CDR2 YSLEER. Produced via immunoSEQ multiplex PCR; TCRdb's table is partial and in-frame only. In the table there are some 80,000 clones, 92% of which are singletons. The gene calls are TRBV4-3 and TRBJ1-1; TRBD1 agrees at 8 bases. This specimen consisted of peripheral blood, obtained before pregnancy. This clonotype was sampled from a female donor with multiple sclerosis, enrolled in a pregnancy study. The CDR3, as DNA: TGCGCCAGCAGCCAAGATCCGCCTACACAGGGGGACCTGAACACTGAAGCTTTCTTT. Its translation is CASSQDPPTQGDLNTEAFF.